These 28 T cell receptor delta chains came from one sample sequenced in a study of γδ T cells in repeated Plasmodium falciparum infection. Bulk repertoires came from Vgamma9/Vdelta2+ or Vdelta2-negative gammadelta T cells flow-sorted from PBMC. TCRdb re-called clones from the multiplex PCR reads using CATT. The sample lists 85,000 to 95,000 delta-chain clones, roughly 1.4% occurring once. The material sequenced was gamma-delta T cells from blood. Source of these receptors: a pool of human donors (malaria-infected and uninfected, not separated).

In the case of this clone: The TCRdb record carries a much larger clone's protein, which differs from this DNA's translation at residue 5; a read error is the likely cause, and the protein listed here is the DNA translation. The V gene is TRDV1, the J gene TRDJ1, with D uncertain. The CDR3 sequence is 16 residues long. V shed 8 bases and J shed 4 bases, with 23 bases lying between them. Germline CDR1 TSWWSYY, CDR2 QGS. The DNA of the CDR3 is TGTGCTCTTAGGGCCATGCTGGCCTATCGTTTCGATAAACTCATCTTT. Protein: CALRAMLAYRFDKLIF.

Regarding this clone: Given a far larger clone just one base away, this is likely a sequencing read error. This sample includes further DNA sequences coding for the same CDR3. The chain links TRDV1 to TRDJ2; 12 nucleotides match TRDD3. Germline V CDR1 and CDR2: TSWWSYY, QGS. Losses at the gene ends were 7 bases for V and 3 bases for J; bases not matched to a gene: 6. The CDR3 has 16 residues. CDR3 protein: CALASWGIRVTAQLFF. The CDR3 DNA reads as TGTGCTCTTGCCTCCTGGGGGATACGTGTGACAGCACAACTCTTCTTT.

This clone has ten or more counts. The protein in TCRdb stems from a much larger clone and differs at residue 9 from this DNA's translation, likely a read error; here the protein is translated from the DNA. The chain carries TRDV2 and TRDJ1, with D unclear. This CDR3 contains 14 residues. Trimming shortened V by 0 bases and J by 3 bases, and 10 bases separated the two germline ends. CDR1 and CDR2 from the germline V gene are GEAIGNYY and EKD. The CDR3 sequence: CACDTGTCADKLIF. The CDR3 DNA reads as TGTGCCTGTGACACCGGTACCTGCGCCGATAAACTCATCTTT.

This clone was seen only a few times. A far larger clone differs by one base, so this is likely a read error. This CDR3 is also generated by other DNA sequences in the sample. The chain carries TRDV1 and TRDJ1, with 12 bases lining up with TRDD3. The J gene, missing from TCRdb, was assigned here through DNA to germline matching. The trim removed 3 bases at V and 2 bases at J, leaving 19 bases unmatched. CDR3 length: 21 amino acids. In germline, CDR1 is TSWWSYY, CDR2 QGS. CDR3 residues: CALGDPPRGLGDTMRTDKLIF. CDR3 in DNA: TGTGCTCTTGGGGACCCCCCTAGAGGGCTGGGGGATACGATGCGTACCGATAAACTCATCTTT.

This clone has a handful of counts. A far larger clone differs by one base, so this is likely a read error. Other DNA variants within this sample encode the same CDR3. This chain uses TRDV2 with TRDJ3; 13 bases match TRDD3. TCRdb lists no J gene, so it was determined here by aligning the DNA to germline. This CDR3 contains 22 residues. Germline V gene lookup returns CDR1 GEAIGNYY and CDR2 EKD. The CDR3 DNA is TGCGCCTGTGACACTGTTATAACTGGGGGATACGACGGAACCTGGGACACCCGACAGATGTTTTTC. Its translation is CACDTVITGGYDGTWDTRQMFF.

Of note for this clone: This DNA's translation differs at residue 8 from TCRdb's protein, which comes from a much larger clone; a read error is likely, and the protein shown is translated from the DNA. This chain uses TRDV2 with TRDJ2; D not certain. The length of the CDR3 is 14 residues. CDR1 is GEAIGNYY and CDR2 is EKD in the germline V gene. Between the trimmed V and J ends, which lost 0 bases and 3 bases, there was a span of 7 bases. For the CDR3, the DNA is TGTGCCTGTGACACCTTTGCTGTGACAGCACAACTCTTCTTT. It is translated as CACDTFAVTAQLFF.

Concerning this clone: The TCRdb record carries a much larger clone's protein, which differs from this DNA's translation at residue 13; a read error is the likely cause, and the protein listed here is the DNA translation. V and J are TRDV2 and TRDJ1; 7 bases map to TRDD3. The J gene, absent from TCRdb, was called here by matching the DNA to germline. From germline, CDR1 is GEAIGNYY and CDR2 EKD. This CDR3 spans 19 amino acids. The V gene end was trimmed by 0 bases and the J gene end by 1 base; junction bases not matched to a gene: 16. The CDR3 loop reads CACDTVSRDWGRSTDKLIF. CDR3 bases: TGTGCCTGTGACACCGTGTCTAGGGACTGGGGAAGGAGCACCGATAAACTCATCTTT.

This clone has more than one count but fewer than ten. A far larger clone is off by one base, so a read error is likely. This same CDR3 is encoded by further DNA sequences in the sample. V and J are TRDV2 and TRDJ1; 9 bases map to TRDD3. The J gene was not available in TCRdb and was assigned here by matching the DNA to germline segments. The CDR3 spans 17 residues. Germline CDR1 and CDR2: GEAIGNYY and EKD. CDR3 nucleotides: TGTGCCTGCGACACCGGAGGTCCTGGGGGATACACCGATAAACTCATCTTT. This encodes CACDTGGPGGYTDKLIF.

A remark on this clone: A much bigger clone sits one base away, suggesting this may be a read error. The chain carries TRDV1 and TRDJ2, with 9 bases identical to TRDD3. Matching the DNA to germline supplied the J gene, which TCRdb does not give. Germline CDR1 and CDR2: TSWWSYY and QGS. This CDR3 is built from 18 residues. V lost 0 bases to trimming and J lost 8 bases; unmatched junction nucleotides: 13. The CDR3 sequence is CALGELVWGIGRTAQLFF. CDR3 nucleotide sequence: TGTGCTCTTGGGGAACTCGTCTGGGGGATTGGACGGACTGCACAACTCTTCTTT.

This clone appeared a few times. This sequence is one base from a far larger clone and is likely a read error. The sample has other DNA sequences that encode this CDR3 too. CDR3 DNA sequence: TGTGCTCTTGGGTACTTGGGAGATACGACACTCATCTTT. Translating gives CALGYLGDTTLIF. V gene TRDV1 combines with J gene TRDJ1, with a tentative D call TRDD3 (6 bases). Germline values: CDR1 TSWWSYY, CDR2 QGS. V lost 5 bases to trimming and J lost 10 bases, with 17 bases between them. The CDR3 has 13 amino acids.

This clone was recorded a few times. TCRdb records a much larger clone's protein for this DNA, with a difference at residue 5 that likely arises from a read error; the protein given is the translation of the DNA. As DNA, the CDR3 is TGTGCTCTTGGGGGACTCTTGTTGCGGGTGGGGGACACCGATAAACTCATCTTT. Translated: CALGGLLLRVGDTDKLIF. The chain has TRDV1 and TRDJ1; maybe TRDD3 (6 bases). Here the J gene came from matching the DNA to germline, since TCRdb omits it. V was trimmed by 4 bases and J by 0 bases, leaving 21 bases between them. Germline V CDR1 and CDR2: TSWWSYY, QGS. The CDR3 covers 18 residues.

V gene TRDV1 combines with J gene TRDJ1; 12 nucleotides match TRDD3. No J segment appears in TCRdb, so it was assigned here by matching the sequence to germline. Germline values: CDR1 TSWWSYY, CDR2 QGS. The CDR3 contains 20 residues. Trimming took 2 bases from V and 7 from J; bases not matched to a gene: 20. The CDR3 sequence: CALGESRTTGYWGIHPKLIF. CDR3 sequence (DNA): TGTGCTCTTGGGGAATCCCGGACAACTGGGTACTGGGGGATACACCCTAAACTCATCTTT.

This clone was observed a few times. The amino acid sequence in TCRdb belongs to a much larger clone and departs from this DNA's translation at residue 24, likely a sequencing read error; the sequence shown is translated from the DNA. There is no J gene call, but TRDV1 is given as the V gene; the D call TRDD3 from the table was never checked on the DNA. There are 26 residues in the CDR3. Germline CDR1 reads TSWWSYY; CDR2 reads QGS. The CDR3 loop reads CALGERRGLPTIGYWGIRKITDKPIF. For the CDR3, the DNA is TGTGCTCTTGGGGAAAGGAGGGGCCTTCCTACGATTGGGTACTGGGGGATACGGAAGATCACCGATAAACCCATCTTT.

A note on this clone: The TCRdb protein comes from a much larger clone and disagrees with this DNA's translation at residue 9, likely due to a read error; the protein given here is derived from the DNA. The chain joins TRDV2 to TRDJ1; possibly TRDD3 for D (5 bases). The CDR3 is 17 residues long. In germline, CDR1 is GEAIGNYY, CDR2 EKD. The V and J ends lost 1 base and 1 base respectively, with 18 bases between them. CDR3 residues: CACDTGEGVLCTDKLIF. Here the CDR3 DNA reads TGTGCCTGTGACACAGGGGAGGGGGTACTTTGCACCGATAAACTCATCTTT.

There are a few counts of this clone. TCRdb's entry gives the protein of a much larger clone, which mismatches this DNA's translation at residue 11, likely from a read error; the protein reported here is translated from the DNA. The chain employs TRDV2 and TRDJ2; 12 bases are shared with TRDD3. No J gene is reported in TCRdb; it was inferred here by comparing the DNA with germline. Germline V gene lookup returns CDR1 GEAIGNYY and CDR2 EKD. Germline trimming cut 0 bases from V and 3 bases from J; bases unmatched to any gene: 7. This CDR3 has 18 amino acids. CDR3 DNA: TGTGCCTGTGACACCTCTCTGGGGGATACGGACGTGACAGCACAACTCTTCTTT. Its translation is CACDTSLGDTDVTAQLFF.

The sample holds a few counts of this clone. This DNA's translation and the protein TCRdb lists, from a much larger clone, do not match at residue 14, likely due to a read error; the protein shown is translated from the DNA. The J gene is TRDJ1, the V gene TRDV1; D gene ambiguous. No J segment appears in TCRdb, so it was assigned here by matching the sequence to germline. CDR1 is TSWWSYY, CDR2 QGS, per germline. Between the trimmed V and J ends, which lost 0 bases and 5 bases, there was a span of 25 bases. There are 19 residues in the CDR3. This chain's CDR3 is CALGELISDPMGVKDKLIF. The CDR3 DNA is TGTGCTCTTGGGGAACTAATTTCCGACCCGATGGGTGTCAAGGATAAACTCATCTTT.

This clone was counted only a few times. The protein TCRdb gives is from a much larger clone and does not agree with this DNA's translation at residue 4, likely a read error; the protein shown here comes from the DNA. DNA of the CDR3: TGTGCTCTTGAGGAACTCACCGATAAACTCATCTTT. Protein: CALEELTDKLIF. J is TRDJ1 and V is TRDV1, with no clear D. CDR1 TSWWSYY and CDR2 QGS come from the germline V gene. The CDR3 is 12 amino acids.

This clone was observed a handful of times. The amino acid sequence in TCRdb belongs to a much larger clone and departs from this DNA's translation at residue 7, likely a sequencing read error; the sequence shown is translated from the DNA. The chain recombines TRDV2 with TRDJ1; 10 bases line up with TRDD3. The J gene was not available in TCRdb and was assigned here by matching the DNA to germline segments. The J segment lost 3 bases and the V segment lost 0 bases, leaving 18 bases of the junction unmatched. The CDR3 runs to 20 residues. The germline V gene has CDR1 GEAIGNYY and CDR2 EKD. For the CDR3, the DNA is TGTGCCTGTGACACCGTTCCTTCCGGGGGATACGGCAAGATTGCCGATAAACTCATCTTT. Translated: CACDTVPSGGYGKIADKLIF.

Concerning this clone: The likely explanation is a read error, given a far larger clone one base away. The sample holds other DNA sequences that translate to the same CDR3. The chain carries TRDV1 and TRDJ1; D is undetermined. V was pared by 3 bases and J by 0 bases, with 8 bases between. The CDR3 is 14 amino acids. In germline, CDR1 is TSWWSYY, CDR2 QGS. The CDR3 DNA is TGTGCTCTTGGGGAGCGGATGTACACCGATAAACTCATCTTT. It translates to CALGERMYTDKLIF.

Points on this clone: This is likely an artifact of a read error, given a far larger clone one base away. The same CDR3 is also encoded by other DNA sequences in this sample. The chain is built from TRDV1 and TRDJ1; TRDD3 aligns across 12 bases. No J segment appears in TCRdb, so it was assigned here by matching the sequence to germline. The CDR3 totals 23 residues. Germline CDR1 is TSWWSYY and CDR2 is QGS. CDR3 amino acids: CALGEIPRHFVLGDTPYTDKLIF. CDR3 DNA sequence: TGTGCTCTTGGGGAGATTCCTAGACATTTCGTACTGGGGGATACTCCGTACACTGATAAACTCATCTTT.

A word on this clone: The protein in TCRdb stems from a much larger clone and differs at residue 3 from this DNA's translation, likely a read error; here the protein is translated from the DNA. This chain joins TRDV2 and TRDJ1; D gene uncertain. The J gene was not available in TCRdb and was assigned here by matching the DNA to germline segments. This CDR3 is built from 14 residues. Germline CDR1 GEAIGNYY, CDR2 EKD. The CDR3 is CAYDTGTCTDKLIF. The CDR3 DNA sequence: TGTGCCTATGACACCGGTACCTGCACCGATAAACTCATCTTT.

As for this clone: A read error likely explains why the TCRdb protein, taken from a much larger clone, differs from this DNA's translation at residue 11; the protein shown is translated from the DNA. The gene calls are TRDV1 and TRDJ1, with 10 bases matching TRDD3. Here the J gene came from matching the DNA to germline, since TCRdb omits it. This CDR3 comprises 23 residues. V trimming: 3 bases; J trimming: 3 bases; junction bases outside the gene matches: 28. The V gene's germline CDR1 is TSWWSYY and CDR2 QGS. DNA of the CDR3: TGTGCTCTTGGGGACGGAGGGGTCCGTTCCTGCCAAAGCCTGGGGGATAGTCCCGATAAACTCATCTTT. This codes for CALGDGGVRSCQSLGDSPDKLIF.

This clone has more than one count but fewer than ten. A single base is all that separates this from a far larger clone, so a read error is likely. This CDR3 is also generated by other DNA sequences in the sample. This chain joins TRDV1 and TRDJ1; a weak D match, TRDD3 (9 bases). Germline V gene data show CDR1 as TSWWSYY and CDR2 as QGS. The CDR3 is 22 amino acids. The CDR3 spells CALGEFTRLPTYWGITGDKLIF. The CDR3 DNA is TGCGCTCTTGGGGAATTTACGCGTCTTCCTACTTATTGGGGGATAACAGGCGATAAACTCATCTTT.

Only a few counts were recorded for this clone. A read error likely explains why the TCRdb protein, taken from a much larger clone, differs from this DNA's translation at residue 9; the protein shown is translated from the DNA. The chain is built from TRDV3 and TRDJ1, with D tentatively TRDD3 (6 bases). This CDR3 comprises 21 residues. Deletions cut 0 bases from V and 0 bases from J, with 32 bases between. The germline gives CDR1 TVYSNPD, CDR2 GDNSRS (reference sequence). The CDR3 loop is CAFRMRMDWPTGIRYTDKLIF. DNA for the CDR3: TGTGCCTTTAGGATGAGAATGGACTGGCCTACGGGGATTCGGTACACCGATAAACTCATCTTT. Combining the CDR3 with reference TRDV3 and TRDJ1 gives the whole variable domain CDKVTQSSPDQTVASGSEVVLLCTYDTVYSNPDLFWYRIRPDYSFQFVFYGDNSRSEGADFTQGRFSVKHILTQKAFHLVISPVRTEDSATYYCAFRMRMDWPTGIRYTDKLIFGKGTRVTVEP.

In this sample, this clone turned up a few times. The TCRdb protein comes from a much larger clone and disagrees with this DNA's translation at residue 6, likely due to a read error; the protein given here is derived from the DNA. CDR3 coding DNA: TGTGCCTGTGACCTTGGGGGGATACGTACCGATAAACTCATCTTT. Its protein product is CACDLGGIRTDKLIF. This chain joins TRDV2 and TRDJ1; the match to TRDD3 covers 10 bases. Here the J gene was assigned by germline matching of the DNA, as TCRdb has none. The CDR3 is 15 residues long. The germline V gene encodes CDR1 GEAIGNYY and CDR2 EKD. V trimming: 3 bases; J trimming: 2 bases; junction bases outside the gene matches: 5.

A note on this clone: TCRdb attributes to this sequence the protein of a much larger clone, which differs from the DNA translation at residue 15; a read error is likely, and the protein displayed is translated from the DNA. With the J gene uncalled, the V gene is TRDV1; TRDD3, the table's D call, lacks a check against the DNA. The CDR3 has 16 residues. Germline V gives CDR1 TSWWSYY, CDR2 QGS. The CDR3 DNA sequence: TGTGCTCTTGGGGAAATGCCCATCCTGTACACCGATAAACTCACCTTT. Translating gives CALGEMPILYTDKLTF.

For this clone: The protein recorded in TCRdb matches a much larger clone and deviates from this DNA's translation at residue 5, suggesting a read error; the protein here is obtained by translating the DNA. The chain joins TRDV3 to TRDJ1; D ambiguous. This CDR3 spans 13 amino acids. CDR1 and CDR2 (germline): TVYSNPD, GDNSRS (reference sequence). V dropped 2 bases and J dropped 0 bases, with 10 bases sitting between them. The CDR3 loop reads CAFSVEYTDKLIF. Here the CDR3 DNA reads TGTGCCTTTTCTGTGGAATACACCGATAAACTCATCTTT.

Many counts were recorded for this clone. The TCRdb protein, from a much larger clone, departs from this DNA's translation at residue 8, likely by read error; the protein shown derives from the DNA. The chain has TRDV1 and TRDJ1; 8 nucleotides match TRDD3. The CDR3 extends over 16 amino acids. Trimming cost V 5 bases and J 5 bases; bases outside gene matches: 13. The germline V gene encodes CDR1 TSWWSYY and CDR2 QGS. The CDR3 spells CALGLPRRGIEDKLIF. In DNA form, the CDR3 reads TGTGCTCTTGGGCTACCTAGGAGGGGGATAGAAGATAAACTCATCTTT.